This T cell receptor beta chain was obtained from a study of cytomegalovirus exposure and HLA in healthy donors (dated by TCRdb to the late 2010s). In terms of the full investigation: According to a later analysis, the approximately 120 validation repertoires were produced on the same platform as the 600 to 850 repertoires of the first cohort. Besides the first cohort of 550 to 750 subjects, a separate validation cohort made up of some 110 different subjects was used. The study aimed to test whether signatures of past pathogen exposure could be identified by cataloging public T cell receptors. High-throughput TCR immunosequencing, statistical association of individual TCRs with disease status, and machine learning were combined to predict cytomegalovirus infection status.

The receptor library was made with the immunoSEQ multiplex PCR assay. On the authors' methods: A statistical classification framework was built to diagnose cytomegalovirus status from the catalog of TCR beta chain sequences. TCRdb took over this immuneACCESS table, retaining in-frame rearrangements with V and J assigned. Such tables are incomplete; in checked studies, under half of the missing clones stem from an unresolved V gene, and the remainder is unexplained. That table gives V, J and clone size, and the DNA gave D and trimming. The sample data list about 160,000 clones, and 86% of these were observed just once. Of the sample, 4.5% to 7% is held by the ten largest clones. The donors were included in the validation cohort of some 120 subjects, a group kept apart from the roughly 610-subject first cohort. Measured from the cysteine to the phenylalanine, the CDR3 is 15 residues long. Just the 45-base CDR3 DNA is kept, in frame starting at base 1. Taken from the germline V gene (reference sequence), the CDR1 and CDR2 loops are GTSNPN and SVGIG. The junction shows trimming of 5 bases on V and 5 bases on J, plus 20 bases between the germline ends.

The investigation overall reported the following: Most TCR sequences were seen in very few donors, while some public TCRs were found in many individuals. Three of the identified cytomegalovirus-associated TCR beta chains were confirmed in vitro to be specific for cytomegalovirus antigens. It was suggested by the authors that the approach could potentially be generalized to other disease states and immunological phenotypes. The classifier was reported to diagnose cytomegalovirus status with high specificity and sensitivity in both the original cohort and the validation cohort. A later analysis had no HLA typing for the validation cohort, so co-occurrence there was scored across all 130 or so repertoires. In a later analysis, TCRs clustered in the first cohort were found to also tend to co-occur in the approximately 120 validation repertoires, with 85% to 95% of cluster scores above 0. In the study, 150 to 200 TCR beta chains were listed as associated with cytomegalovirus.

With regard to this clone: Its antigen target is currently unknown. No base-level quality is on record; no much larger clone is a single base apart.

Sequencing was performed on PBMCs. The V and J genes are TRBV30 and TRBJ2-3; the D gene is unclear. The clonotype was recovered from a woman aged 30 to 39 in good health and CMV-seronegative. The DNA reads TGTGCCTGGGGTGAGGTATTGTTGTCGCTAGATACGCAGTATTTT. This codes for CAWGEVLLSLDTQYF.